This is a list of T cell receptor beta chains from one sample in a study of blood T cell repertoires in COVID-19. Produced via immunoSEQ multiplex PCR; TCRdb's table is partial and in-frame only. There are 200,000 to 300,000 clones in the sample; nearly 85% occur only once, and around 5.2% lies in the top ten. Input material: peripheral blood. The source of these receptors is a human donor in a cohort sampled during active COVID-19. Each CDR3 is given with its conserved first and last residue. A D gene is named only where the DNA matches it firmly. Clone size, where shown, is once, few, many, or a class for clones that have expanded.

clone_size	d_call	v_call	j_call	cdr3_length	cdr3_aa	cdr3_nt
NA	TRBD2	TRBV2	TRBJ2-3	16	CASSGFSGRARDTQYF	TGTGCCAGCAGTGGGTTCAGCGGGAGGGCCAGGGATACGCAGTATTTT
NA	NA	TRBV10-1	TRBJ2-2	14	CASSERGKTGELFF	TGCGCCAGCAGTGAGAGGGGGAAAACCGGGGAGCTGTTTTTT
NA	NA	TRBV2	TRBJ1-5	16	CASSEFGSRSNQPQHF	TGTGCCAGCAGTGAATTCGGGTCGAGGAGCAATCAGCCCCAGCATTTT
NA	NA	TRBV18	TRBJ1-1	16	CASSRPVGAVGTEAFF	TGTGCCAGCTCGAGACCAGTAGGGGCAGTGGGCACTGAAGCTTTCTTT
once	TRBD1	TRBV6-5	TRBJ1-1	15	CASSNTGANKAEAFF	TGTGCCAGCAGTAATACAGGGGCCAACAAGGCTGAAGCTTTCTTT
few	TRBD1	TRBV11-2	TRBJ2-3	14	CASSVDRGADTQYF	TGTGCCAGCAGCGTTGACAGGGGGGCAGATACGCAGTATTTT
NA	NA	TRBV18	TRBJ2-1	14	CASSPPAGNNEQFF	TGTGCCAGCTCACCACCAGCAGGAAACAATGAGCAGTTCTTC
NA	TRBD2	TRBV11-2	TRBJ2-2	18	CASSSGTSGKKGTGELFF	TGTGCCAGCAGCTCCGGGACTAGCGGGAAAAAAGGGACCGGGGAGCTGTTTTTT
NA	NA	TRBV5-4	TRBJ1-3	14	CASSYGTSGNTIYF	TGTGCCAGCAGCTATGGGACATCTGGAAACACCATATATTTT
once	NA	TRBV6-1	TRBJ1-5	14	CASSEKKGDQPQHF	TGTGCCAGCAGTGAAAAGAAGGGGGATCAGCCCCAGCATTTT
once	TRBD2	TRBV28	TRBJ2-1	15	CASKSRAPGLVKQFF	TGTGCCAGCAAATCCCGGGCCCCGGGACTAGTGAAACAGTTCTTC
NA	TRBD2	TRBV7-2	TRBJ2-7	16	CASSERTSGRSYEQYF	TGTGCCAGCAGCGAAAGGACTAGCGGGAGGAGCTACGAGCAGTACTTC
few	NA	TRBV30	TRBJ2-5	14	CAWSSRGIGETQYF	TGTGCCTGGAGTTCCCGGGGGATTGGAGAGACCCAGTACTTC
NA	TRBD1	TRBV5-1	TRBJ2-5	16	CASSLSPGTGQETQYF	TGCGCCAGCAGCTTATCGCCTGGGACAGGCCAAGAGACCCAGTACTTC
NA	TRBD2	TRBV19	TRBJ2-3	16	CASSMLGGRSTDTQYF	TGTGCCAGTAGTATGCTGGGCGGGAGGAGCACAGATACGCAGTATTTT
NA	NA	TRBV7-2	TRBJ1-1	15	CASSRSVGLNTEAFF	TGTGCCAGCAGCCGTTCCGTGGGGCTGAACACTGAAGCTTTCTTT
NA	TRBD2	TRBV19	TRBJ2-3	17	CASSIFPLAGVGDTQYF	TGTGCCAGTAGTATATTCCCGCTAGCGGGAGTTGGAGATACGCAGTATTTT
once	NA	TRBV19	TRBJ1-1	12	CASSWRNTEAFF	TGTGCCAGTAGTTGGAGGAACACTGAAGCTTTCTTT
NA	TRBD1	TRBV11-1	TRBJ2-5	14	CATTDRFVEETQYF	TGTGCCACTACGGACAGGTTTGTAGAAGAGACCCAGTACTTC
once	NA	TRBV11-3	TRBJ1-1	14	CASSLDGGDTEAFF	TGTGCCAGCAGCTTAGATGGCGGGGACACTGAAGCTTTCTTT
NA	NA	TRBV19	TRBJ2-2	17	CASSILGREEKTGELFF	TGTGCCAGTAGTATCCTCGGCAGGGAAGAGAAGACCGGGGAGCTGTTTTTT
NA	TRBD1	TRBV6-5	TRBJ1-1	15	CASSPTGQGNTEAFF	TGTGCCAGCAGCCCGACCGGACAGGGGAACACTGAAGCTTTCTTT
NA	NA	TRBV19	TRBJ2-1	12	CASSIGRGEQFF	TGTGCCAGTAGTATAGGAAGAGGCGAGCAGTTCTTC
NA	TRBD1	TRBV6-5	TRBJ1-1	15	CASSPSGTGWTEAFF	TGTGCCAGCAGTCCATCCGGGACAGGGTGGACTGAAGCTTTCTTT
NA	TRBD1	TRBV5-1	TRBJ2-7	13	CASSLGQGYGQYF	TGCGCCAGCAGCTTGGGACAGGGGTACGGGCAGTACTTC